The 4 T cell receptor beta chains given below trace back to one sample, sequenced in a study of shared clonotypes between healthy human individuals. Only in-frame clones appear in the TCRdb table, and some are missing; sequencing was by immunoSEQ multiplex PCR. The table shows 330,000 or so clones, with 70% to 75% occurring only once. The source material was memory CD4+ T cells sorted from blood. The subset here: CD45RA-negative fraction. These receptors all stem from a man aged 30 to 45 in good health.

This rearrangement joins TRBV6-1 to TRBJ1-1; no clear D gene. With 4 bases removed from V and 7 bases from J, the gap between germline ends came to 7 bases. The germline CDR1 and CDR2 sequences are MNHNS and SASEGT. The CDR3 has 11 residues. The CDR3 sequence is CASSGQLEAFF. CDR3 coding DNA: TGTGCCAGCAGTGGGCAGCTTGAAGCTTTCTTT.

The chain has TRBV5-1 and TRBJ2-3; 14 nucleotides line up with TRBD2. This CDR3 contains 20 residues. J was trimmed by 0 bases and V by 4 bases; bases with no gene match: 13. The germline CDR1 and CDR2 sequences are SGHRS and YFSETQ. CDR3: CASSTLPGLAGVRSTDTQYF. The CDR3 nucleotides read TGCGCCAGCAGCACACTTCCGGGACTAGCGGGAGTCAGAAGCACAGATACGCAGTATTTT.

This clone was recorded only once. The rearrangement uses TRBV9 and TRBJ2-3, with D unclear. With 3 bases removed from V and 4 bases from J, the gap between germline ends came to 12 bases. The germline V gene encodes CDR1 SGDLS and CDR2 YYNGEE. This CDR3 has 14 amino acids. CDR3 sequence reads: CASSDSTGADTQYF. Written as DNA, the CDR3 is TGTGCCAGCAGCGATAGTACTGGAGCAGATACGCAGTATTTT.

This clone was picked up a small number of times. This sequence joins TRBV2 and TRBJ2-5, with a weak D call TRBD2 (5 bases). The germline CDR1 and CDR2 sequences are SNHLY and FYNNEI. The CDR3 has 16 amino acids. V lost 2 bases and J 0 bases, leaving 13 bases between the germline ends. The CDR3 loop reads CASSERPAGYQETQYF. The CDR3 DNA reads TGTGCCAGCAGTGAAAGACCGGCGGGTTACCAAGAGACCCAGTACTTC.